Included here is one T cell receptor (beta chain) sequence, with context. Its matching antigen is unknown. This specimen belongs to a study of OX40 agonist ivuxolimab in advanced cancers. Study conclusions and caveats: The CD4+ and CD8+ T cells in the blood had expanded clonally by week 6 at 0.1 to 3.0 mg/kg.

Exclusion of a patient followed from autoimmune disease history or systemic immunosuppression. The germline V gene has CDR1 MNHNS and CDR2 SASEGT. With 5 bases removed from V and 8 bases from J, the gap between germline ends came to 9 bases. This CDR3 contains 12 residues. TCRdb's table, derived via immunoSEQ multiplex PCR, lists solely in-frame clones and lacks some. This table holds roughly 42,000 clones, around 86% found once. V gene TRBV6-1 combines with J gene TRBJ1-4; a possible D gene is TRBD1 (5 bases). The sample here was CD4+ or CD8+ T cells sorted from blood, taken in a trial of the OX40 agonist ivuxolimab. The receptor's source is an adult with an advanced solid tumor such as melanoma, head and neck, liver or kidney cancer. CDR3 DNA: TGTGCCAGCAGTTGGGGGGACGAAAAACTGTTTTTT. Translation gives CASSWGDEKLFF.